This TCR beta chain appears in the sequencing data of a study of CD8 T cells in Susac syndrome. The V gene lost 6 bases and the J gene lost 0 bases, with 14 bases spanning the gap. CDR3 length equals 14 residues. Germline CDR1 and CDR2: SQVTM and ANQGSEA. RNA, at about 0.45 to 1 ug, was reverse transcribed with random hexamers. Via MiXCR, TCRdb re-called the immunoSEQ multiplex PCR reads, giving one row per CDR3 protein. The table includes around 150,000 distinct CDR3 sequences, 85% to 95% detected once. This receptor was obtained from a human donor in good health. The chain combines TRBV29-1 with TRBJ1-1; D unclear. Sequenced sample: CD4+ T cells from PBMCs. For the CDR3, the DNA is TGCAGCGTCGTCGGAGTAAGGTTGAACACTGAAGCTTTCTTT. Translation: CSVVGVRLNTEAFF.